Listed below are T cell receptor beta chains from one sample, sequenced in a study of response to subunit inactivated influenza vaccine. TCRdb redid the calling of the RT-PCR reads with MiXCR, one entry per CDR3 protein. Here the sample spans 550,000 to 800,000 distinct CDR3 sequences, about 15% being singletons. The sample in question was PBMCs from blood, obtained about 13 days after vaccination. The receptors here all came from a man aged 45-65 years who received an inactivated influenza vaccine. The CDR3 runs from the conserved cysteine through the conserved F or W. A D gene is named only where the DNA matches it firmly. Clone size is stated in some rows and not others, as once, few, many or a class when expanded.

>TRBJ2-2|-|TRBV27|many
TGTGCCAGCAGTTGGCTGGCCGGGGAGCTGTTTTTT
CASSWLAGELFF
>TRBJ2-7|TRBD1|TRBV20-1|few
TGCAGTGCTAGAAGCTCCGGGACAGGGATCTACGAGCAGTACTTC
CSARSSGTGIYEQYF
>TRBJ2-1|TRBD2|TRBV5-1|many
TGCGCCAGCTACGTGGGAGCTAGCGGGGGGAATGAGCAGTTCTTC
CASYVGASGGNEQFF
>TRBJ2-1|TRBD2|TRBV7-9|-
TGTGCCAGCAGTCCAAATAGCGGGGGGCTGTACAATGAGCAGTTCTTC
CASSPNSGGLYNEQFF
>TRBJ1-2|-|TRBV5-1|-
TGCGCCAGCAGAGAGTCGTACAGCTCTGACTATGGCTACACCTTC
CASRESYSSDYGYTF
>TRBJ2-1|-|TRBV6-6|few
TGTGCCAGCACCCTAGATGGAGAGCAGTTCTTC
CASTLDGEQFF
>TRBJ2-1|-|TRBV7-3|few
TGTGCCAGCAGCGTTGGGAGTTGGAATGAGCAGTTCTTC
CASSVGSWNEQFF
>TRBJ2-3|-|TRBV6-1|-
TGTGCCAGCAGTGAAGCTTGGAGACAGACAGATACGCAGTATTTT
CASSEAWRQTDTQYF
>TRBJ2-1|-|TRBV20-1|-
TGCAGTGCCCCGGACACCTACAATGAGCAGTTCTTC
CSAPDTYNEQFF
>TRBJ2-3|-|TRBV7-8|few
TGTGCCAGCAGCTCACGGGATACATGGGGAACAGATACGCAGTATTTT
CASSSRDTWGTDTQYF
>TRBJ2-6|TRBD2|TRBV20-1|few
TGCAGTGCTAGTTCTAGCGGGTTCTCTGGGGCCAACGTCCTGACTTTC
CSASSSGFSGANVLTF
>TRBJ2-7|TRBD2|TRBV7-9|-
TGTGCCAGCAGCTTAGCGGGGGGGTCCTTATACGAGCAGTACTTC
CASSLAGGSLYEQYF
>TRBJ2-1|TRBD1|TRBV5-1|few
TGCGCCAGCAGCTTGAGACAGGGTCCTAGGGGGGAGCAGTTCTTC
CASSLRQGPRGEQFF
>TRBJ2-7|TRBD2|TRBV20-1|-
TGCAGTGCTAGAGAGGGAATAGCGGGGTCCTACGAGCAGTACTTC
CSAREGIAGSYEQYF
>TRBJ1-1|-|TRBV4-3|few
TGCGCCAGCAGCCAAGGGGGGGTTACTGAAGCTTTCTTT
CASSQGGVTEAFF
>TRBJ1-2|-|TRBV30|-
TGTGCCTGGAGGGAAATGCCCCGTAGGAGAAACTATGGCTACACCTTC
CAWREMPRRRNYGYTF
>TRBJ2-7|TRBD2|TRBV4-2|many
TGCGCCAGCAGCCAAGATAGGACTAGCGGGTACGAGCAGTACTTC
CASSQDRTSGYEQYF
>TRBJ2-2|-|TRBV6-2/TRBV6-3|-
TGTGCCAGCAGTTACTCGATCAACACCGGGGAGCTGTTTTTT
CASSYSINTGELFF
>TRBJ2-1|TRBD1|TRBV12-3/TRBV12-4|few
TGTGCCAGCAGGGGGACAGGGCGGGAGTGGGAGCAGTTCTTC
CASRGTGREWEQFF
>TRBJ2-2|TRBD1|TRBV3-1|-
TGTGCCAGCACCAAAGGACAGGGGGCGCAGGACACCGGGGAGCTGTTTTTT
CASTKGQGAQDTGELFF
>TRBJ2-2|TRBD1|TRBV6-5|-
TGTGCCAGCAGTTACACGGGACAGGGGATTTCCGGGGAGCTGTTTTTT
CASSYTGQGISGELFF
>TRBJ2-2|TRBD1|TRBV20-1|-
TGCAGTGCTGACAGGGCCCAATTTAACACCGGGGAGCTGTTTTTT
CSADRAQFNTGELFF
>TRBJ2-5|-|TRBV28|-
TGTGCCAGCAGTTGGGGGTTTCGAGACAGGATAAAAGAGACCCAGTACTTC
CASSWGFRDRIKETQYF
>TRBJ2-2|-|TRBV20-1|few
TGCAGTGCTAGACTCGTAGACACCGGGGAGCTGTTTTTT
CSARLVDTGELFF
>TRBJ2-7|-|TRBV12-3/TRBV12-4|-
TGTGCCAGCAGTTTATATCAGTCCGGGGGGCGAAGAGAGCAGTACTTC
CASSLYQSGGRREQYF
>TRBJ2-1|TRBD2|TRBV12-3/TRBV12-4|few
TGTGCCAGCAGTCCCGCTAGCGGGCTCTCCTACAATGAGCAGTTCTTC
CASSPASGLSYNEQFF
>TRBJ1-2|-|TRBV7-9|-
TGTGCCAGCAGCCTCCGGGAATATGGCTACACCTTC
CASSLREYGYTF
>TRBJ2-1|TRBD2|TRBV11-2|-
TGTGCCAGCAGCCCATTCGCGACGGGGGGCTCCTACAATGAGCAGTTCTTC
CASSPFATGGSYNEQFF
>TRBJ2-5|-|TRBV11-2|few
TGTGCCAGCAGCCCCGTGCTCGGACCCCAAGAGACCCAGTACTTC
CASSPVLGPQETQYF
>TRBJ2-1|TRBD2|TRBV11-2|-
TGTGCCAGCAGCTTAGTGGCTAGCGGGGGATTCAATGAGCAGTTCTTC
CASSLVASGGFNEQFF
>TRBJ2-4|TRBD2|TRBV30|-
TGTGCCGGCTACCACACTAGCGGGAGGGTTTTGTACTTC
CAGYHTSGRVLYF
>TRBJ2-7|TRBD1|TRBV28|-
TGTGCCAGCAGTCCTAGGGACAGCCTAACCTACGAGCAGTACTTC
CASSPRDSLTYEQYF
>TRBJ1-6|-|TRBV27|few
TGTGCCAGCAGTGGAGCGGGACATCATAATTCACCCCTCCACTTT
CASSGAGHHNSPLHF
>TRBJ2-1|-|TRBV20-1|few
TGCAGTGCTAGCGACTATGGGGGAGGCACCTACAATGAGCAGTTCTTC
CSASDYGGGTYNEQFF
>TRBJ2-2|-|TRBV24-1|-
TGTGCCACCAGCACAAGTCACAAGGACACCGGGGAGCTGTTTTTT
CATSTSHKDTGELFF
>TRBJ1-6|-|TRBV7-8|-
TGTGCCAGCAGCTTAGAGCCCGGACAGTGGGTCAATTCACCCCTCCACTTT
CASSLEPGQWVNSPLHF
>TRBJ2-1|-|TRBV3-1|-
TGTGCCAGCAGCCAAGGAGCACGGGAATGGACCCTCGACAATGAGCAGTTCTTC
CASSQGAREWTLDNEQFF
>TRBJ2-1|TRBD2|TRBV20-1|few
TGCAGTGTCAGCGCGCGGGGCTGGGGGGGTGAGCAGTTCTTC
CSVSARGWGGEQFF
>TRBJ2-7|TRBD1|TRBV14|-
TGTGCCAGCAGCCAGAGACAGGGACGTGAGCAGTACTTC
CASSQRQGREQYF
>TRBJ2-1|-|TRBV11-2|many
TGTGCCAGCAGCTTAATGGGGGTATCAGGTGATGAGCAGTTCTTC
CASSLMGVSGDEQFF
>TRBJ2-4|TRBD2|TRBV27|-
TGTGCCAGCAGTTTGGGTAGCGGGGGCAAAAACATTCAGTACTTC
CASSLGSGGKNIQYF
>TRBJ2-7|-|TRBV5-1|many
TGCGCCAGCAGCTTGGACAGTAGCTCCTACGAGCAGTACTTC
CASSLDSSSYEQYF
>TRBJ2-3|-|TRBV6-2/TRBV6-3|-
TGTGCCAGCCACCTTAACAGGCTCACAGATACGCAGTATTTT
CASHLNRLTDTQYF
>TRBJ2-1|-|TRBV6-2/TRBV6-3|-
TGTGCCAGCAGTTCCTGGGGGGAGGCCAATGAGCAGTTCTTC
CASSSWGEANEQFF
>TRBJ2-7|-|TRBV4-2|-
TGTGCCAGCAGCCAAGATCCTCCACAGGGCGGCTACGAGCAGTACTTC
CASSQDPPQGGYEQYF
>TRBJ2-1|-|TRBV11-1|many
TGTGCCAGCAGCCCTAATATGTGGACTACCTACAATGAGCAGTTCTTC
CASSPNMWTTYNEQFF
>TRBJ2-3|TRBD1|TRBV5-6|-
TGTGCCAGCACGACAGGGGATGGATGGACAGATACGCAGTATTTT
CASTTGDGWTDTQYF
>TRBJ2-1|-|TRBV10-3|-
TGTGCCATCAGTGAGTCTGGAACTGCTCGGCGTTTCTTC
CAISESGTARRFF